This T cell receptor beta chain originates from a study of CD8 T cells in ankylosing spondylitis. Study-level points and caveats: With a CD8+ phenotype, disease-linked clones were relatively rare in peripheral blood.

TCRdb fed the 5' RACE reads into MiXCR, producing one record per CDR3 protein. Of approximately 340,000 distinct CDR3 sequences in the sample, about 15% are singletons; the top ten hold roughly 0.99%. Trimming took 6 bases from V and 3 from J, leaving 15 bases between them. CDR3 length: 15 residues. This clonotype was seen repeatedly, ten times or more. The antigen is undetermined. Sample: blood, either unsorted or a sorted T cell fraction (not recorded which). The sequence was obtained from a male donor with ankylosing spondylitis or in good health (not recorded which). The chain is built from TRBV12-3 or TRBV12-4 and TRBJ1-5; possibly TRBD1 for D (5 bases). The CDR3 DNA reads TGTGCCAGCAGAAGGGCGGGGGGTTCCAATCAGCCCCAGCATTTT. This translates into CASRRAGGSNQPQHF.